This T cell receptor (beta chain) was recovered during a study of OX40 agonist ivuxolimab in advanced cancers. Across the whole study: Patients were treated with intravenous ivuxolimab, dosed at 0.01 to 10 mg/kg and infused every 2 weeks. General observations from the study: Some nonresponders likewise displayed low normalized T-cell clonal expansion. Both blood CD4+ and CD8+ T cells showed clonal growth by week 6 at 0.1 to 3.0 mg/kg.

Some clones are missing from TCRdb's copy, which holds only in-frame ones; the method was immunoSEQ multiplex PCR. Of 71,000 or so clones listed, approximately 80% are singletons. Cycle 7 day 1, cycle 4 day 1, and baseline were the timepoints at which blood was sampled. About this clone itself: Its antigen remains unidentified.

The CDR3 has 17 amino acids. Germline values: CDR1 MNHEY, CDR2 SMNVEV (reference sequence). The V and J ends lost 9 bases and 4 bases, in that order; junction bases with no gene match: 19. This receptor was identified in an adult with an advanced solid tumor such as melanoma, head and neck, liver or kidney cancer. The chain recombines TRBV27 with TRBJ1-2, with 8 bases matching TRBD1. The sample here was CD4+ or CD8+ T cells sorted from blood, taken in a trial of the OX40 agonist ivuxolimab. The CDR3 sequence: CASQPTGRGPLPYGYTF. CDR3 nucleotide sequence: TGTGCCAGTCAACCCACGGGCAGGGGGCCCCTCCCCTATGGCTACACCTTC.